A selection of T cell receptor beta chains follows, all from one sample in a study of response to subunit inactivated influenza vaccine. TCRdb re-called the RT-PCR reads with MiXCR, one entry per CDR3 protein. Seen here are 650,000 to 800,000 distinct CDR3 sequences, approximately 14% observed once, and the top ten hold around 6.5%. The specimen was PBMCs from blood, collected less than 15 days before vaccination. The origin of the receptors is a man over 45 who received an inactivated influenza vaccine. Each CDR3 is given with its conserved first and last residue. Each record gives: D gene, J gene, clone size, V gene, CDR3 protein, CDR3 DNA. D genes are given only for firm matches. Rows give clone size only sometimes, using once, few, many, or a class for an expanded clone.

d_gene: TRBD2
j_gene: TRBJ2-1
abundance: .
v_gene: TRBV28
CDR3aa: CASSLGGSGGLYEQFF
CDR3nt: TGTGCCAGCAGTTTGGGGGGGAGCGGGGGGCTGTATGAGCAGTTCTTC

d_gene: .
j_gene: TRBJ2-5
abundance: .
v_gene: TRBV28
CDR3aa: CASSRSFGTQYF
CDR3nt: TGTGCCAGCAGCCGCAGTTTTGGGACCCAGTACTTC

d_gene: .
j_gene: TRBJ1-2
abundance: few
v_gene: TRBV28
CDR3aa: CASSLGSSSNYGYTF
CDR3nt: TGTGCCAGCAGTTTAGGCAGTTCTTCTAACTATGGCTACACCTTC

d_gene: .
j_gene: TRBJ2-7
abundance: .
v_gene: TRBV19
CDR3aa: CASSIREGRYEQYF
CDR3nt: TGTGCCAGTAGTATCCGTGAGGGCCGGTACGAGCAGTACTTC

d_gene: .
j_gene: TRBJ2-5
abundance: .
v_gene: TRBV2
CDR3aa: CASSEMVGGQETQYF
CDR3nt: TGTGCCAGCAGTGAGATGGTGGGGGGTCAAGAGACCCAGTACTTC

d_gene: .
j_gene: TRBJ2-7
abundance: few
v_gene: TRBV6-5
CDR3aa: CASSYSSTGPYEQYF
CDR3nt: TGTGCCAGCAGTTATTCCTCGACAGGCCCCTACGAGCAGTACTTC

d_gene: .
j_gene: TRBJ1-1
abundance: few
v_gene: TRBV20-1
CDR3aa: CSARVLQLNTEAFF
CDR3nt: TGCAGTGCTAGGGTGTTACAGCTGAACACTGAAGCTTTCTTT

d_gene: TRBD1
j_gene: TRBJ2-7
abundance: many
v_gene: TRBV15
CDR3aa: CATSRDKGQPDSYEQYF
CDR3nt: TGTGCCACCAGCAGAGACAAGGGACAGCCCGACTCCTACGAGCAGTACTTC

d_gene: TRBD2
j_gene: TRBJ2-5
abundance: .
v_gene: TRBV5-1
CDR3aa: CASSLRTSEETQYF
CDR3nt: TGCGCCAGCAGCTTGAGGACTAGCGAAGAGACCCAGTACTTC

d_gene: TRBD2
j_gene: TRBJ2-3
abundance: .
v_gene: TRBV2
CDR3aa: CASSATTSGVTQYF
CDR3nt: TGTGCCAGCAGTGCTACTACTAGCGGGGTGACGCAGTATTTT

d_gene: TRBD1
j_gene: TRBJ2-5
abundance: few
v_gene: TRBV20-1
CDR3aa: CSGGRTGRGETQYF
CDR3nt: TGCAGTGGGGGGCGGACAGGAAGGGGAGAGACCCAGTACTTC

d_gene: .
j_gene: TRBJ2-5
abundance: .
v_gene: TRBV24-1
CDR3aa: CATSDARDYQETQYF
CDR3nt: TGTGCCACCAGTGATGCGCGGGACTACCAAGAGACCCAGTACTTC

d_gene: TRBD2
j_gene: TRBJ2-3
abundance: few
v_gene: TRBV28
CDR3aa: CASSAAWGAGEVDTQYF
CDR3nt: TGTGCCAGCAGTGCCGCCTGGGGAGCGGGAGAGGTAGATACGCAGTATTTT

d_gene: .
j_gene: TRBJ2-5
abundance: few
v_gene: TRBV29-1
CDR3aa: CSVATRLQETQYF
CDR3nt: TGCAGCGTTGCAACCAGGCTTCAAGAGACCCAGTACTTC

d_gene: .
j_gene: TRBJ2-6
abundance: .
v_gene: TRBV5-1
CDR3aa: CASSLIPSGANVLTF
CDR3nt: TGCGCCAGCAGCTTGATCCCCTCTGGGGCCAACGTCCTGACTTTC

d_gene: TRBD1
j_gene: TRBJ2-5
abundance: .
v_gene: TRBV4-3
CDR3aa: CASSQDPGGKTQYF
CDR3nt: TGCGCCAGCAGCCAAGATCCAGGGGGAAAGACCCAGTACTTC

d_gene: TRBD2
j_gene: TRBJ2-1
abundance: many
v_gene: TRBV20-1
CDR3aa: CSASEPSGRVNNEQFF
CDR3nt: TGCAGTGCTAGTGAACCTAGCGGGAGGGTAAACAATGAGCAGTTCTTC

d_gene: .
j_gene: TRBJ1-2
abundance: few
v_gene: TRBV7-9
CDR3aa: CASSLLRDSQGGGYTF
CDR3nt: TGTGCCAGCAGCTTATTGAGGGACTCTCAGGGCGGTGGCTACACCTTC

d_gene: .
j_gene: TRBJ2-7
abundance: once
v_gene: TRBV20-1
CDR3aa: CSARVPLGQKPEQYF
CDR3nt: TGCAGTGCTAGAGTACCTCTAGGACAGAAACCAGAGCAGTACTTC

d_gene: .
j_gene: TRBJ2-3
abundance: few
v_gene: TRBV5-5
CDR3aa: CASSFVPTTPDTQYF
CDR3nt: TGTGCCAGCAGCTTTGTACCTACCACCCCCGATACGCAGTATTTT

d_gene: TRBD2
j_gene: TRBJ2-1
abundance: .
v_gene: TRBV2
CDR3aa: CASNRLAGVFEQFF
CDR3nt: TGTGCCAGCAATAGGCTAGCGGGGGTCTTTGAGCAGTTCTTC

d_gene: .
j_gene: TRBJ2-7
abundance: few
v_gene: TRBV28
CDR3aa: CASSLRSVSYEQYF
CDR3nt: TGTGCCAGCAGTTTACGGTCTGTTTCCTACGAGCAGTACTTC

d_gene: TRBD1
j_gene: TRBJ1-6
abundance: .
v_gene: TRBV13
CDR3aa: CASSHQGVGSPLHF
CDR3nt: TGTGCCAGCAGCCACCAGGGGGTAGGTTCACCCCTCCACTTT

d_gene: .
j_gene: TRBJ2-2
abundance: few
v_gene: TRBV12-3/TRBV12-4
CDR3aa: CASRQAGPGELFF
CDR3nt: TGTGCCAGCAGACAGGCAGGGCCCGGGGAGCTGTTTTTT

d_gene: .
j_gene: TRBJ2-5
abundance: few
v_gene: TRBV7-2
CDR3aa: CASSLVQGRGETQYF
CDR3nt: TGTGCCAGCAGCTTAGTACAGGGGAGGGGGGAGACCCAGTACTTC

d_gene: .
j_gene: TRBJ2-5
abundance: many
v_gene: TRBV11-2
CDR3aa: CASSFGTLETQYF
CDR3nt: TGTGCCAGCAGCTTCGGGACGTTGGAGACCCAGTACTTC

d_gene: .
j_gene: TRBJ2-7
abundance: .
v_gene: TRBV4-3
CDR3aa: CASSHNRAADRGAYEQYF
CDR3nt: TGCGCCAGCAGCCATAACAGGGCGGCTGACCGGGGGGCCTACGAGCAGTACTTC

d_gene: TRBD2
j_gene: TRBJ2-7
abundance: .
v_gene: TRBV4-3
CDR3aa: CASSPSGLAAWGEQYF
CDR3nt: TGCGCCAGCAGCCCCTCCGGACTAGCCGCCTGGGGCGAGCAGTACTTC

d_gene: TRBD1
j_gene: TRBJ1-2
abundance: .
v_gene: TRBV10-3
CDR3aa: CAISENGQGSSNYGYTF
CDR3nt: TGTGCCATCAGTGAAAACGGACAGGGGTCCTCTAACTATGGCTACACCTTC

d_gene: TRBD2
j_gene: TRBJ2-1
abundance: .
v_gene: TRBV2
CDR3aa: CASSVSSGDYNEQFF
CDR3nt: TGTGCCAGCAGTGTGTCTAGCGGGGATTACAATGAGCAGTTCTTC

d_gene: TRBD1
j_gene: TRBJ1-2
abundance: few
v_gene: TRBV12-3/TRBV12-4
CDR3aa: CASSGQGLGYGYTF
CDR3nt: TGTGCCAGCAGTGGACAGGGACTTGGCTATGGCTACACCTTC

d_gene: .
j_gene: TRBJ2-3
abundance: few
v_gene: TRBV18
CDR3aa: CASSPRVSGAFGTQYF
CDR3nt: TGTGCCAGCTCACCACGAGTGTCGGGAGCCTTCGGTACGCAGTATTTT

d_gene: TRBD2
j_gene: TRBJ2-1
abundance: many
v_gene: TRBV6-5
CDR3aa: CASSTQRDFYEQFF
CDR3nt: TGTGCCAGCAGTACTCAGCGGGACTTCTATGAGCAGTTCTTC

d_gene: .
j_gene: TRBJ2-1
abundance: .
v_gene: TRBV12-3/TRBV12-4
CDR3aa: CASIWISYNEQFF
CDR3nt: TGTGCCAGCATCTGGATCTCCTACAATGAGCAGTTCTTC

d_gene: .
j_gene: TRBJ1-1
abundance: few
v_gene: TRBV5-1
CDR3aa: CASRADNTEAFF
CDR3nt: TGCGCCAGCAGGGCTGACAACACTGAAGCTTTCTTT

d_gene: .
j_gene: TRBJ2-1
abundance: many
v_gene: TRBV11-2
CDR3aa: CASSLESRSFF
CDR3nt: TGTGCCAGCAGCTTAGAGTCCCGGTCGTTCTTC

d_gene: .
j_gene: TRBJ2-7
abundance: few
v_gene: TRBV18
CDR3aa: CASSPMSGSFSYEQYF
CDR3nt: TGTGCCAGCTCACCAATGTCCGGGAGTTTCTCCTACGAGCAGTACTTC

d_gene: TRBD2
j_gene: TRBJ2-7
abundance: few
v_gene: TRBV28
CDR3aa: CASSLIAGDYEQYF
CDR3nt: TGTGCCAGCAGTTTGATAGCGGGGGACTACGAGCAGTACTTC

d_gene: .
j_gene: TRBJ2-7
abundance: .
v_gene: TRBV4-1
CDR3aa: CASSQDATASYEQYF
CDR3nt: TGCGCCAGCAGCCAAGATGCGACCGCATCATACGAGCAGTACTTC

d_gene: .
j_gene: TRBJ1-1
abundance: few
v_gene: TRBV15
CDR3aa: CATSTGTALEAFF
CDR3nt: TGTGCCACCAGCACAGGGACGGCGCTGGAAGCTTTCTTT

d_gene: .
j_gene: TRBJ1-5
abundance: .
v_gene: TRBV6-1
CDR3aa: CASSGQPNQPQHF
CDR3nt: TGTGCCAGCAGTGGACAGCCTAATCAGCCCCAGCATTTT

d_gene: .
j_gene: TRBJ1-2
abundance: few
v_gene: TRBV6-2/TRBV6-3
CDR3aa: CASSPASGGYTF
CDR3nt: TGTGCCAGCAGCCCCGCGTCAGGTGGCTACACCTTC

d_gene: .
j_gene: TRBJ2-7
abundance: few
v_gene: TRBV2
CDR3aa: CASVRRGSYQQYF
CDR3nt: TGTGCCAGCGTGCGACGGGGGTCTTACCAGCAGTACTTC

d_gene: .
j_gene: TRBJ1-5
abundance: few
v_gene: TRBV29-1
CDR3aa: CSAVTGTNQPQHF
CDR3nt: TGCAGCGCTGTGACAGGAACCAATCAGCCCCAGCATTTT

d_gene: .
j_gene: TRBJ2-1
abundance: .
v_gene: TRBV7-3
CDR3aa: CASSLDGKGNEQFF
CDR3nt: TGTGCCAGCAGCTTAGATGGGAAGGGCAATGAGCAGTTCTTC

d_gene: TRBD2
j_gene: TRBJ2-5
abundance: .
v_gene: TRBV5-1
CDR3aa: CASSFSGGPQETQYF
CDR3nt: TGCGCCAGCAGTTTCAGCGGGGGGCCTCAAGAGACCCAGTACTTC

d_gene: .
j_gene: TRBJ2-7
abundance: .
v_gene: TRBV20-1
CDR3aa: CSARLTGRYEQYF
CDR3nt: TGCAGTGCTAGGCTTACAGGACGCTACGAGCAGTACTTC

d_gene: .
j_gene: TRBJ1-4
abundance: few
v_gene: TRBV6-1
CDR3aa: CASIRGSRTNEKLFF
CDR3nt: TGTGCCAGCATTCGGGGGTCTCGGACTAATGAAAAACTGTTTTTT

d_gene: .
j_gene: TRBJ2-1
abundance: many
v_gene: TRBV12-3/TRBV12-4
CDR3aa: CASSLGGPQFF
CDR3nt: TGTGCCAGCAGTTTGGGTGGGCCGCAGTTCTTC

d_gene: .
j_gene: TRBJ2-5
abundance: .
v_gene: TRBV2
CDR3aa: CASSVDPANTKGTQYF
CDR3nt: TGTGCCAGCAGTGTCGATCCAGCTAATACCAAAGGGACCCAGTACTTC

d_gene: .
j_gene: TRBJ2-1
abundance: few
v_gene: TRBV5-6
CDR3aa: CASSLALTTNEQFF
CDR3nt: TGTGCCAGCAGCTTGGCCCTAACTACCAATGAGCAGTTCTTC

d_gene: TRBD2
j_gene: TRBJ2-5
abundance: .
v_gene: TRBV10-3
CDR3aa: CAISESTAGTSGRTQETQYF
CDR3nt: TGTGCCATCAGTGAGTCTACCGCCGGGACTAGCGGGAGGACGCAAGAGACCCAGTACTTC